A single sample is the source of the 28 T cell receptor beta chains below, sequenced in a study of T cells in Graves' hyperthyroidism and ophthalmopathy. TCR beta CDR3 region amplification was performed from RNA transcripts. A first-round RT-PCR of the TCR CDR3 used the HTBI primer set. TCRdb itself ran the multiplex PCR reads through MiXCR, one entry per CDR3 protein. The data contain under 300,000 distinct CDR3 sequences, 14% to 15% of them singletons. Sequenced sample: blood. These receptors originate from a woman in her 40s with Graves' hyperthyroidism that later progressed to Graves' ophthalmopathy.

The sample holds many counts of this clonotype. The rearrangement uses TRBV18 and TRBJ2-3; D is unresolved. Trimming cost V 3 bases and J 0 bases, with 7 bases left between them. This CDR3 contains 14 residues. Germline CDR1 KGHSH, CDR2 LQKENI. The CDR3 protein is CASSPVGSTDTQYF. The CDR3 DNA sequence: TGTGCCAGCTCACCTGTGGGGAGCACAGATACGCAGTATTTT.

As to this clonotype: This sequence may be a read error, since a much larger clone differs from it by one base. The chain is built from TRBV27 and TRBJ2-7, with TRBD1 identical over 8 bases. After removal of 6 bases from V and 1 base from J, the junction contained 5 bases not matched to a gene. This CDR3 has 14 residues. In germline, CDR1 is MNHEY, CDR2 SMNVEV (reference sequence). CDR3 nucleotides: TGTGCCAGCAGCTACAGGGGGGCATCCTACGAGCAGTACTTC. It translates to CASSYRGASYEQYF.

There are many counts of this clonotype. The chain uses TRBV7-9 and TRBJ1-6; TRBD1 matches 7 bases. The ends lost 5 bases at V and 7 bases at J; junction bases unmatched: 5. The CDR3 extends over 14 amino acids. Germline CDR1 SEHNR, CDR2 FQNEAQ (reference sequence). DNA for the CDR3: TGTGCCAGCAGCCTCGACAGGGTGAATTCACCCCTCCACTTT. Translating gives CASSLDRVNSPLHF.

This clonotype was recorded many times. The J gene is TRBJ1-4, the V gene TRBV2; 9 nucleotides match TRBD1. The V and J ends lost 7 bases and 5 bases, in that order; junction bases with no gene match: 5. The CDR3 loop spans 14 amino acids. Germline CDR1 SNHLY, CDR2 FYNNEI. The CDR3 coding sequence is TGTGCCAGCACTACCGGGACAGGGAATGAAAAACTGTTTTTT. Protein: CASTTGTGNEKLFF.

This clonotype came up many times. V usage is TRBV12-3 or TRBV12-4 and J usage is TRBJ1-6; D gene ambiguous. The CDR3 spans 15 residues. With 3 bases removed from V and 4 bases from J, the gap between germline ends came to 10 bases. CDR3 in DNA: TGTGCCAGCAGTTTGGAAAGGGTGTATAATTCACCCCTCCACTTT. Protein sequence: CASSLERVYNSPLHF.

This clonotype was found many times. The chain is built from TRBV11-2 and TRBJ2-7; D perhaps matches TRBD1 (6 bases). CDR3 length: 12 amino acids. Germline V gene data show CDR1 as SGHAT and CDR2 as FQNNGV. V dropped 5 bases and J dropped 5 bases, with 10 bases sitting between them. CDR3 nucleotide sequence: TGTGCCAGCAGCCCGACAGGTGACGAGCAGTACTTC. Translation: CASSPTGDEQYF.

V is TRBV6-1 and J is TRBJ2-4; D is uncertain. Germline V gene data show CDR1 as MNHNS and CDR2 as SASEGT. This CDR3 has 15 amino acids. Trimming stripped 6 bases from V and 1 base from J, with 13 bases between. The CDR3 nucleotides are TGTGCCAGCAGGTCCCCGAAAGGGGCCAAAAACATTCAGTACTTC. This translates into CASRSPKGAKNIQYF.

About this clonotype itself: A single base separates this from a much larger clone, so it may be a read error. This chain uses TRBV19 with TRBJ2-3; 12 positions agree with TRBD2. The CDR3 extends over 16 amino acids. In germline, CDR1 is LNHDA, CDR2 SQIVND (reference sequence). CDR3 coding DNA: TGTGCCAGTAGTACCGGGACTAGCGGGCCCACAGATACGCAGTGTTTT. Its protein product is CASSTGTSGPTDTQCF.

This clonotype was counted many times. This rearrangement joins TRBV27 to TRBJ2-7; TRBD2 aligns across 12 bases. Germline CDR1 reads MNHEY; CDR2 reads SMNVEV (reference sequence). This CDR3 is 17 amino acids long. After removal of 5 bases from V and 3 bases from J, the junction contained 11 bases not matched to a gene. CDR3 loop: CASSPPLPGLAGYEQYF. The DNA of the CDR3 is TGTGCCAGCAGTCCACCCCTCCCGGGACTAGCGGGCTACGAGCAGTACTTC.

CDR3 DNA sequence: TGTGCCAGCAGTCGCGGACAGGGAGGTTATGGCTACACCTTC. It codes for CASSRGQGGYGYTF. The chain combines TRBV12-3 or TRBV12-4 with TRBJ1-2; 8 nucleotides agree with TRBD1. This CDR3 has 14 amino acids. With 5 bases clipped from V and 5 bases from J, the junction kept 7 bases outside the gene matches.

Many counts were recorded for this clonotype. V gene TRBV11-2 combines with J gene TRBJ1-1, with 8 bases aligning to TRBD1. Looked up from germline, CDR1 is SGHAT and CDR2 is FQNNGV. The CDR3 extends over 15 amino acids. V lost 1 base to trimming and J lost 1 base; unmatched junction nucleotides: 2. The CDR3, as DNA: TGTGCCAGCAGCTTAGCCGGGACAGGGAACACTGAAGCTTTCTTT. Translated, it gives CASSLAGTGNTEAFF. Based on the CDR3 plus reference TRBV11-2 and TRBJ1-1, the full variable domain is EAGVAQSPRYKIIEKRQSVAFWCNPISGHATLYWYQQILGQGPKLLIQFQNNGVVDDSQLPKDRFSAERLKGVDSTLKIQPAKLEDSAVYLCASSLAGTGNTEAFFGQGTRLTVV.

The chain recombines TRBV2 with TRBJ1-1; 9 bases are a match to TRBD1. The CDR3 sequence is 14 residues long. The germline gives CDR1 SNHLY, CDR2 FYNNEI. The V and J ends lost 1 base and 6 bases, in that order; junction bases with no gene match: 3. CDR3 coding DNA: TGTGCCAGCAGTGAAGGGACAGGGGTACCTGAAGCTTTCTTT. Its translation is CASSEGTGVPEAFF.

This clonotype was recorded at least ten times. This chain joins TRBV18 and TRBJ2-1, with 8 bases lining up with TRBD1. Trimming took 7 bases from V and 6 from J; bases not matched to a gene: 5. The CDR3 is 13 amino acids. CDR1 and CDR2 from the germline V gene are KGHSH and LQKENI. The CDR3 spells CASWTDRGNEQFF. In DNA, the CDR3 is TGTGCCAGCTGGACCGACAGGGGCAATGAGCAGTTCTTC.

This clonotype was counted ten times or more. This rearrangement joins TRBV29-1 to TRBJ1-1, with 9 bases matching TRBD1. The CDR3 runs 13 residues. Germline CDR1 SQVTM, CDR2 ANQGSEA. Trimming at V came to 6 bases and at J to 6 bases, leaving 8 bases not matched to a gene. CDR3: CSVATGGLAEAFF. DNA of the CDR3: TGCAGCGTCGCAACAGGGGGCCTAGCTGAAGCTTTCTTT.

This clonotype came up many times. The gene calls are TRBV24-1 and TRBJ2-1, with 11 nucleotides matching TRBD1. Trimming removed 3 bases from V and 7 bases from J; junction bases left unmatched: 7. This CDR3 has 16 amino acids. Germline V gene data show CDR1 as KGHDR and CDR2 as SFDVKD. The CDR3, as DNA: TGTGCCACCAGTGATCAGGACAGGGGGCGGGAGAATGAGCAGTTCTTC. The encoded protein is CATSDQDRGRENEQFF.

The chain recombines TRBV7-9 with TRBJ1-2, with D unresolved. Germline values: CDR1 SEHNR, CDR2 FQNEAQ (reference sequence). The CDR3 runs 14 residues. V was trimmed by 1 base and J by 7 bases, leaving 13 bases between them. CDR3 DNA sequence: TGTGCCAGCAGCTTAGATCCAGGTCGAGCTGGCTACACCTTC. Amino acid sequence: CASSLDPGRAGYTF.

This clonotype was counted ten times or more. The V call is TRBV2, the J call TRBJ2-1; 9 bases are a match to TRBD2. V lost 6 bases to trimming and J lost 4 bases; unmatched junction nucleotides: 7. Germline loops: CDR1 SNHLY, CDR2 FYNNEI. There are 15 residues in the CDR3. CDR3 residues: CASSGPGLAYNEQFF. DNA for the CDR3: TGTGCCAGCAGCGGACCGGGACTAGCATACAATGAGCAGTTCTTC.

The chain has TRBV4-1 and TRBJ1-1, with TRBD1 as a possible D gene (6 bases). There are 17 residues in the CDR3. Looked up from germline, CDR1 is MGHRA and CDR2 is YSYEKL. V was pared by 4 bases and J by 0 bases, with 18 bases between. CDR3 bases: TGCGCCAGCAGCCGTATCCCGGGACACCCCATGAACACTGAAGCTTTCTTT. This gives the protein CASSRIPGHPMNTEAFF.

Many counts were recorded for this clonotype. The chain combines TRBV28 with TRBJ2-5; D possibly corresponds to TRBD2 (5 bases). Germline values: CDR1 MDHEN, CDR2 SYDVKM. V was clipped by 7 bases and J by 1 base, with 16 bases between them. The CDR3 is made up of 15 amino acids. The CDR3: CASTPGRGFQETQYF. DNA of the CDR3: TGTGCCAGCACCCCGGGCCGAGGGTTCCAAGAGACCCAGTACTTC.

This clonotype was seen ten or more times. The V call is TRBV6-1, the J call TRBJ1-1, with D unclear. Germline values: CDR1 MNHNS, CDR2 SASEGT. Between the trimmed V and J ends, which lost 6 bases and 5 bases, there was a span of 10 bases. The CDR3 totals 12 residues. CDR3 nucleotide sequence: TGTGCCAGCAGAACTACGGGGACTGAAGCTTTCTTT. This translates into CASRTTGTEAFF.

This clonotype was seen only a few times. The rearrangement joins TRBV29-1 to TRBJ1-2, with D possibly matching TRBD1 (6 bases). V was clipped by 8 bases and J by 9 bases, with 22 bases between them. Germline V gene sequence: CDR1 SQVTM, CDR2 ANQGSEA. This CDR3 region has 13 residues. The CDR3 region has the DNA TGCAGCTCCTCACAGGCAGGGGCAGGGAGCTACACCTTC. This gives the protein CSSSQAGAGSYTF.

In this sample, this clonotype turned up many times. The chain uses TRBV6-1 and TRBJ2-7; tentative D call: TRBD1 (5 bases). Germline values: CDR1 MNHNS, CDR2 SASEGT. The CDR3 contains 13 residues. V was trimmed by 1 base and J by 6 bases, leaving 10 bases between them. The CDR3 DNA follows: TGTGCCAGCAGTGAAGTGGTAGGGGTCGAGCAGTACTTC. As protein: CASSEVVGVEQYF.

This clonotype was seen many times. The gene calls are TRBV20-1 and TRBJ2-3; 7 bases are a match to TRBD2. Germline CDR1 DFQATT, CDR2 SNEGSKA (reference sequence). This CDR3 has 12 amino acids. V dropped 6 bases and J dropped 6; count of bases not matched to a gene: 6. The CDR3 nucleotides are TGCAGTGCAATGACTAGCCACGATACGCAGTATTTT. It specifies CSAMTSHDTQYF.

This clonotype was observed at least ten times. Here the CDR3 DNA reads TGTGCCAGCTCGAGGACTAGCGGGATGTACAATGAGCAGTTCTTC. This sequence encodes CASSRTSGMYNEQFF. The genes are TRBV18 and TRBJ2-1; 12 nucleotides agree with TRBD2. The trim removed 6 bases at V and 4 bases at J, leaving 4 bases unmatched. Germline assignment: CDR1 KGHSH and CDR2 LQKENI. This CDR3 is 15 amino acids long. Looking up the rest from reference TRBV18 and TRBJ2-1 gives the full variable domain: NAGVMQNPRHLVRRRGQEARLRCSPMKGHSHVYWYRQLPEEGLKFMVYLQKENIIDESGMPKERFSAEFPKEGPSILRIQQVVRGDSAAYFCASSRTSGMYNEQFFGPGTRLTVL.

This clonotype was observed many times. The chain joins TRBV6-4 to TRBJ2-1, with no clear D. In germline, CDR1 is MRHNA, CDR2 SNTAGT. V dropped 0 bases and J dropped 5 bases, with 5 bases sitting between them. This CDR3 spans 13 amino acids. CDR3 in DNA: TGTGCCAGCAGTGACTCGAGCAACAATGAGCAGTTCTTC. As protein: CASSDSSNNEQFF.

The gene calls are TRBV29-1 and TRBJ2-3, with 10 bases fitting TRBD2. The V gene end was trimmed by 4 bases and the J gene end by 2 bases; junction bases not matched to a gene: 12. This CDR3 spans 17 amino acids. The V gene's germline CDR1 is SQVTM and CDR2 ANQGSEA. CDR3 protein: CSVGGPGLAETTDTQYF. Written as DNA, the CDR3 is TGCAGCGTTGGGGGCCCCGGACTAGCGGAAACCACAGATACGCAGTATTTT.

This clonotype occurred many times. The CDR3 is CASRLEAFNTGELFF. The CDR3 DNA is TGCGCCAGCAGGCTAGAGGCTTTTAACACCGGGGAGCTGTTTTTT. This chain links TRBV5-1 with TRBJ2-2, with no clear D. With 5 bases removed from V and 2 bases from J, the gap between germline ends came to 13 bases. Germline V gives CDR1 SGHRS, CDR2 YFSETQ. The CDR3 is made up of 15 amino acids.

This clonotype was found many times. The chain has TRBV4-1 and TRBJ1-1; a weak D match, TRBD1 (6 bases). Trimming pared 8 bases from V and 7 bases from J, leaving 14 bases between. Germline V CDR1 and CDR2: MGHRA, YSYEKL. CDR3 size: 12 residues. CDR3 nucleotide sequence: TGCGCCAGCGTTGGGGGCGGGGGTGAAGCTTTCTTT. This sequence encodes CASVGGGGEAFF.